This is a list of T cell receptor beta chains from one sample in a study of early T cells in non-severe SARS-CoV-2 infection. Each CDR3 protein gets one entry after TCRdb re-called the 5' RACE reads with MiXCR. The table includes 55,000 to 70,000 distinct CDR3 sequences, roughly 4.9% detected once. Sequencing used whole blood, obtained at baseline. The source is an adult who was a healthcare worker with PCR-confirmed SARS-CoV-2 infection or an uninfected control (not recorded which). The donor label of this sample is uncertain. The CDR3 runs from the conserved cysteine through the conserved F or W. A D gene is named only where the DNA matches it firmly. Where a row states a size, it is once, few, many or the class of an expanded clone; other rows omit it.

J,V,D,size,DNA,CDR3
TRBJ1-1,TRBV28,TRBD1,few,TGTGCCAGCGGACTAACAGGGGCAACGGGTCTTGAAGCTTTCTTT,CASGLTGATGLEAFF
TRBJ1-1,TRBV20-1,.,few,TGCAGTGCTCCCCGGCGGGGGGGCCGGGGCTATGCTTTCTTT,CSAPRRGGRGYAFF
TRBJ2-4,TRBV7-2,TRBD1,many,TGTGCCAGCAGCTTAGAGGGGAACAGGGGACCTCTTCTTCAGTACTTC,CASSLEGNRGPLLQYF
TRBJ2-1,TRBV30,.,many,TGTGCCTGGCGGGATTTTTTTTACAATGAGCAGTTCTTC,CAWRDFFYNEQFF
TRBJ2-1,TRBV6-5,.,many,TGTGCCAGCAGTTACGATCAAATCGGTGGCTCCTACAATGAGCAGTTCTTC,CASSYDQIGGSYNEQFF
TRBJ1-1,TRBV5-5,.,many,TGTGCCAGCAGCGAACAGGGTAACACTGAAGCTTTCTTT,CASSEQGNTEAFF
TRBJ2-3,TRBV6-2/TRBV6-3,.,many,TGTGCCAGCAGTACCGGACTACTCCTTAGCACAGATACGCAGTATTTT,CASSTGLLLSTDTQYF
TRBJ1-1,TRBV20-1,.,many,TGCAGTGCTAGAGTGGGGGGACAACCTCTGAACACTGAAGCTTTCTTT,CSARVGGQPLNTEAFF
TRBJ2-1,TRBV19,TRBD1,few,TGTGCCAGTAGTACGACAGGGGGAGATTACAATGAGCAGTTCTTC,CASSTTGGDYNEQFF
TRBJ2-3,TRBV3-1,.,.,TGTGCCAGCAGTCTTCGGACTACCAGTGATACGCAGTATTTT,CASSLRTTSDTQYF
TRBJ2-3,TRBV18,.,few,TGTGCCAGCTCACCCGGAGTTCCGAGTCCCCCCACAGATACGCAGTATTTT,CASSPGVPSPPTDTQYF
TRBJ1-2,TRBV28,TRBD1,.,TGTGCCAGCAGCTACTGGACAGGGCCCGTCTATGGCTACACCTTC,CASSYWTGPVYGYTF
TRBJ2-7,TRBV10-3,TRBD2,few,TGTGCCATCAGTGACAGCGGGGGTCCCTCCTACGAGCAGTACTTC,CAISDSGGPSYEQYF
TRBJ1-2,TRBV12-5,.,few,TGTGCTAGTGGTTTGGTACTCGACGGATCTAACTATGGCTACACCTTC,CASGLVLDGSNYGYTF
TRBJ2-3,TRBV7-9,.,.,TGTGCCAGCAGCTTCGGGACTCGCACAGATACGCAGTATTTT,CASSFGTRTDTQYF
TRBJ1-4,TRBV19,.,few,TGTGCCAGTAGTATTGGATATGATAATGAAAAACTGTTTTTT,CASSIGYDNEKLFF
TRBJ2-1,TRBV20-1,TRBD2,many,TGCAGTGCTAGACGGGGTAGCGGGGGGTTCTACAATGAGCAGTTCTTC,CSARRGSGGFYNEQFF
TRBJ2-5,TRBV11-2,TRBD2,many,TGTGCCAGCAGCTCGGCCGGGACTACAGAGACCCAGTACTTC,CASSSAGTTETQYF
TRBJ1-1,TRBV15,.,many,TGTGCCACCAGCACGCCACTCCAGGGGAACACTGAAGCTTTCTTT,CATSTPLQGNTEAFF
TRBJ1-3,TRBV7-2,.,many,TGTGCCAGCAGCCCGGGGTTGTCTGAAAACACCATATATTTT,CASSPGLSENTIYF
TRBJ2-1,TRBV7-9,TRBD2,many,TGTGCCAGCAGCCAAGCGGGGGTTTACAATGAGCAGTTCTTC,CASSQAGVYNEQFF
TRBJ2-5,TRBV7-2,.,many,TGTGCCAGCAGCTTAGGACAAGCCATCAGGGACCAGTACTTC,CASSLGQAIRDQYF
TRBJ2-7,TRBV7-2,.,.,TGTGCCAGCAGCCCACAGGGAACCCTTGCGATCGAGCAGTACTTC,CASSPQGTLAIEQYF
TRBJ2-7,TRBV7-2,.,.,TGTGCCAGCAGCCCCGAGAGCGGGCGTTTCTACGAGCAGTACTTC,CASSPESGRFYEQYF
TRBJ2-3,TRBV19,.,many,TGTGCCAGTAGCCGGACCTTAGGCACAGATACGCAGTATTTT,CASSRTLGTDTQYF
TRBJ1-6,TRBV3-1,.,few,TGTGCCAGCAGCCCCCCAGGGCTCGATAATTCACCCCTCCACTTT,CASSPPGLDNSPLHF
TRBJ1-1,TRBV3-1,TRBD1,.,TGTGCCAGCAGCCAAGCGATAAACCGGGACAGGGGGCTCGCTTTCTTT,CASSQAINRDRGLAFF
TRBJ1-2,TRBV12-3/TRBV12-4,.,many,TGTGCCAGCAGTCGAGACAGTCAATATGGCTACACCTTC,CASSRDSQYGYTF
TRBJ1-2,TRBV6-2/TRBV6-3,.,.,TGTGCCAGCCGGGGACATCCGACTAACTATGGCTACACCTTC,CASRGHPTNYGYTF
TRBJ2-7,TRBV3-1,TRBD2,few,TGTGCCAGCAGCTCCCCTCAAGCGGGGGGCTACGAGCAGTACTTC,CASSSPQAGGYEQYF
TRBJ2-7,TRBV5-8,TRBD2,many,TGTGCCAGCAGCGTAGCGGGGACGACTCCTTACGAGCAGTACTTC,CASSVAGTTPYEQYF
TRBJ1-1,TRBV6-4,TRBD1,many,TGTGCCAGCAGTTATGAAGGACAGGGGAGGAAAACTTTCTTT,CASSYEGQGRKTFF
TRBJ2-2,TRBV7-9,.,many,TGTGCCAGCAGCCCCATGTCAGGTACCGGGGAGCTGTTTTTT,CASSPMSGTGELFF
TRBJ2-3,TRBV12-3/TRBV12-4,TRBD1,few,TGTGCCAGCAGTTGGACAGGGGGAATTGAAGATACGCAGTATTTT,CASSWTGGIEDTQYF
TRBJ2-3,TRBV7-2,TRBD2,.,TGTGCCAGCAGACCTAGCGGGGGGGCCATGGGAGATACGCAGTATTTT,CASRPSGGAMGDTQYF
TRBJ2-1,TRBV29-1,TRBD2,few,TGCAGCGTTGAAGATCGGCGAGCGGGGGGGCCCAATGAGCAGTTCTTC,CSVEDRRAGGPNEQFF
TRBJ2-7,TRBV20-1,.,many,TGCAGTGCTAGACGTCTAGTTTACGAGCAGTACTTC,CSARRLVYEQYF
TRBJ1-5,TRBV19,.,few,TGTGCCAGTAGTACCGACTCCCTAGGACAGCCCCAGCATTTT,CASSTDSLGQPQHF
TRBJ1-2,TRBV9,.,many,TGTGCCAGCAGCGTAGGGGGAGGTGTATATGGCTACACCTTC,CASSVGGGVYGYTF
TRBJ2-7,TRBV5-1,.,many,TGCGCCAGCTTTATCAACCCGGGACGGAGCTACGAGCAGTACTTC,CASFINPGRSYEQYF
TRBJ2-7,TRBV20-1,.,many,TGCAGTGCTAAAAAGACAGGACGCCACGAGCAGTACTTC,CSAKKTGRHEQYF
TRBJ1-3,TRBV3-1,.,few,TGTGCCAGCAGCTCCAACTCTGGAAACACCATATATTTT,CASSSNSGNTIYF
TRBJ1-4,TRBV9,TRBD1,few,TGTGCCAGCAGCGGAGGGACAGGGTTGACTGAAAAACTGTTTTTT,CASSGGTGLTEKLFF
TRBJ2-3,TRBV7-2,.,many,TGTGCCAGCAGCCTCTCTCGATGGCAGTATTTT,CASSLSRWQYF
TRBJ1-2,TRBV7-9,.,many,TGTGCCAGCAGCTTAGAGGGCAGGCTTTACGGCTACACCTTC,CASSLEGRLYGYTF
TRBJ1-6,TRBV7-2,TRBD1,many,TGTGCCAGCAGCTTAAGCAGTGCAGGGGGCATGGGTTCACCCCTCCACTTT,CASSLSSAGGMGSPLHF
TRBJ2-1,TRBV20-1,.,.,TGCAGTGCTGGAATCTACAATGAGCAGTTCTTC,CSAGIYNEQFF
TRBJ1-1,TRBV20-1,TRBD1,.,TGCAGTGCTAGGATCCTGACAGGGTTCTCTGAAGCTTTCTTT,CSARILTGFSEAFF
TRBJ2-4,TRBV4-1,.,.,TGCGCCAGCAGCCAGGAGCGACTCCTAGCCAAAAACATTCAGTACTTC,CASSQERLLAKNIQYF
TRBJ2-1,TRBV4-1,.,.,TGCGCCAGCAGCCAAGTCACAGGACGGCCAAATAATGAGCAGTTCTTC,CASSQVTGRPNNEQFF
TRBJ2-1,TRBV10-1,TRBD1,few,TGCGCCAGCAGTCCGGACAGGCTGTTATCCTACAATGAGCAGTTCTTC,CASSPDRLLSYNEQFF
TRBJ2-1,TRBV12-3/TRBV12-4,TRBD1,many,TGTGCCAGCATTATGACAGGGTTGGGGAGTGAGCAGTTCTTC,CASIMTGLGSEQFF
TRBJ2-1,TRBV10-1,TRBD2,few,TGCGCCAGCAGTGATATGAGCGGGGGGGCCTTCGAAAATGAGCAGTTCTTC,CASSDMSGGAFENEQFF
TRBJ2-7,TRBV10-2,.,.,TGCGCCAGCAGGATGGGCAGAAGCCTTCCCAGAGACCTCTACGAGCAGTACTTC,CASRMGRSLPRDLYEQYF
TRBJ1-1,TRBV4-2,.,many,TGTGCCAGCAGCCAACTCCGGGACACCCAAGCTTTCTTT,CASSQLRDTQAFF
TRBJ1-5,TRBV7-2,.,.,TGTGCCAGCAGCTTAGCGTATTTCAATCCCCAGCATTTT,CASSLAYFNPQHF
TRBJ2-5,TRBV27,TRBD2,few,TGTGCCAGCAGTTTTTGGATCGGGGGGGCCCGAACTTTAGAGACCCAGTACTTC,CASSFWIGGARTLETQYF
TRBJ2-1,TRBV11-2,.,many,TGTGCCAGCAGCTTAGTGTTTGGCGGGATCTCCTACAATGAGCAGTTCTTC,CASSLVFGGISYNEQFF
TRBJ1-6,TRBV9,TRBD1,few,TGTGCCAGCACCTCCGGACAGGGACCAATCTATAATTCACCCCTCCACTTT,CASTSGQGPIYNSPLHF
TRBJ1-4,TRBV7-8,.,.,TGTGCCAGCAGCCCCACACTTGCAACTAATGAAAAACTGTTTTTT,CASSPTLATNEKLFF